Below, 27 T cell receptor beta chains from the same sample are listed, as sequenced in a study of shared clonotypes between healthy human individuals. Repertoires were generated with immunoSEQ multiplex PCR, while TCRdb's copy carries only in-frame clones and drops some. The sample holds under 2.5 million clones, roughly 90% seen once. Sequenced material: naive CD4+ T cells from PBMCs. Indicated subset: CD45RA+ positively selected. These receptors came from a man aged 18 to 29 in good health. Some clones in this sample may be carry-over from other donors' samples.

The chain employs TRBV5-4 and TRBJ2-1, with D tentatively TRBD2 (5 bases). The CDR3 runs 16 residues. Deletions cut 1 base from V and 9 bases from J, with 20 bases between. CDR1 and CDR2 from the germline V gene are SGHNT and YYREEE (reference sequence). The CDR3 here is CASSLPTPGVVGEQFF. In DNA form, the CDR3 reads TGTGCCAGCAGCTTGCCGACCCCCGGGGTAGTTGGTGAGCAGTTCTTC.

The chain links TRBV7-2 to TRBJ1-1, with 9 bases that match TRBD1. V shed 6 bases and J 3 bases; nucleotides not matched to a gene: 14. Germline-derived CDR1 and CDR2 are SGHTA and FQGNSA. This CDR3 spans 17 amino acids. This CDR3 reads CASRAGTGFLWDTEAFF. The CDR3 DNA reads TGTGCCAGCAGAGCCGGGACAGGGTTCTTATGGGACACTGAAGCTTTCTTT.

The gene calls are TRBV7-2 and TRBJ2-3; 10 positions match TRBD2. The CDR3 extends over 15 amino acids. The V segment lost 6 bases and the J segment 5 bases; nucleotides outside the gene matches: 8. Germline V gives CDR1 SGHTA, CDR2 FQGNSA. The CDR3 DNA follows: TGTGCCAGCAGTTCTAGCGGGAGTGGTTTAGATACGCAGTATTTT. Its protein product is CASSSSGSGLDTQYF.

The rearrangement uses TRBV19 and TRBJ2-1, with D possibly being TRBD1 or TRBD2 (5 bases each). The CDR3 loop spans 14 amino acids. Trimming removed 4 bases from V and 8 bases from J, with 15 bases in between. Germline V gives CDR1 LNHDA, CDR2 SQIVND (reference sequence). Here the CDR3 reads CASSRAWGSDEQFF. DNA for the CDR3: TGTGCCAGTAGTAGGGCCTGGGGGTCGGATGAGCAGTTCTTC.

This clone was detected a few times. The sample has other DNA sequences that encode this CDR3 too. The chain couples TRBV7-2 to TRBJ1-1, with a weak D call TRBD1 (5 bases). Trimming removed 3 bases from V and 0 bases from J, with 8 bases in between. The CDR3 contains 14 residues. Germline-derived CDR1 and CDR2 are SGHTA and FQGNSA. CDR3 sequence reads: CASSFRVLNTEAFF. The DNA of the CDR3 is TGTGCCAGCAGCTTCAGGGTCCTGAACACTGAAGCTTTCTTT.

The CDR3 DNA reads as TGCGCCAGCAGCCAAGGTCCCGTCTCCTACGAGCAGTACTTC. Protein sequence: CASSQGPVSYEQYF. The V call is TRBV4-1, the J call TRBJ2-7; D remains ambiguous. V was clipped by 1 base and J by 0 bases, with 7 bases between them. From germline, CDR1 is MGHRA and CDR2 YSYEKL. This CDR3 spans 14 amino acids.

The chain uses TRBV2 and TRBJ2-1, with 9 positions matching TRBD2. The ends lost 6 bases at V and 0 bases at J; junction bases unmatched: 9. The CDR3 totals 17 residues. Germline CDR1 reads SNHLY; CDR2 reads FYNNEI. The CDR3 DNA is TGTGCCAGCAGCCAAGAAGGACTAGCGACCTCCTACAATGAGCAGTTCTTC. It translates to CASSQEGLATSYNEQFF.

This clone showed up just once. V usage is TRBV5-4 and J usage is TRBJ2-3; D call uncertain. The germline V and J ends were trimmed by 3 bases and 3 bases, with 11 bases remaining between them. Germline V CDR1 and CDR2: SGHNT, YYREEE (reference sequence). The CDR3 is 14 amino acids. The CDR3 spells CASSSESRTDTQYF. In DNA, the CDR3 is TGTGCCAGCAGCTCGGAGAGTCGGACAGATACGCAGTATTTT.

A word on this clone: The sample carries other DNA sequences with the same CDR3. The rearrangement uses TRBV30 and TRBJ1-5; D is undetermined. Germline V gene lookup returns CDR1 GTSNPN and CDR2 SVGIG (reference sequence). This CDR3 spans 13 amino acids. V was trimmed by 1 base and J by 0 bases, leaving 4 bases between them. CDR3 amino acids: CAWSGHSNQPQHF. In DNA form, the CDR3 reads TGTGCCTGGAGTGGCCATAGCAATCAGCCCCAGCATTTT.

The chain has TRBV5-4 and TRBJ1-4; D is undetermined. Germline CDR1 is SGHNT and CDR2 is YYREEE (reference sequence). The V end lost 2 bases, the J end lost 8 bases, and 13 bases lay between the germline ends. The CDR3 extends over 14 amino acids. The CDR3, as DNA: TGTGCCAGCAGCTTAGACCCCCGGCAAGAAAAACTGTTTTTT. Protein product: CASSLDPRQEKLFF. Looking up the rest from reference TRBV5-4 and TRBJ1-4 gives the full variable domain: ETGVTQSPTHLIKTRGQQVTLRCSSQSGHNTVSWYQQALGQGPQFIFQYYREEENGRGNFPPRFSGLQFPNYSSELNVNALELDDSALYLCASSLDPRQEKLFFGSGTQLSVL.

This clone was detected only once. The chain couples TRBV5-6 to TRBJ2-5; D could derive from TRBD1 or TRBD2 (5 bases each). CDR3 length: 12 amino acids. Per germline, CDR1 SGHDT and CDR2 YYEEEE. The V gene lost 4 bases and the J gene lost 3 bases, with 7 bases spanning the gap. CDR3 coding DNA: TGTGCCAGCAGCGGGGGAGAAGAGACCCAGTACTTC. It codes for CASSGGEETQYF.

The chain is built from TRBV28 and TRBJ2-5; D unclear. The length of the CDR3 is 13 residues. Germline loops: CDR1 MDHEN, CDR2 SYDVKM. V was cut by 3 bases and J by 7 bases, with 12 bases left in between. The DNA for the CDR3 is TGTGCCAGCAGTTTTCTAAATTTTGGGACCCAGTACTTC. Translation gives CASSFLNFGTQYF.

As to this clone: The same CDR3 can be traced to other DNA sequences in this sample. The chain carries TRBV7-2 and TRBJ2-1, with D maybe TRBD1 (6 bases). V lost 3 bases and J lost 5, with 8 bases in between. The CDR3 contains 13 residues. Germline V lookup: CDR1 SGHTA, CDR2 FQGNSA. The CDR3 region is CASSLDRHNEQFF. In nucleotides, the CDR3 is TGTGCCAGCAGCTTGGACAGACACAATGAGCAGTTCTTC.

This clone showed up just once. Other DNA sequences of this sample code for an identical CDR3. The chain carries TRBV30 and TRBJ1-5; TRBD1 is a possible D gene (5 bases). Trimming pared 0 bases from V and 1 base from J, leaving 10 bases between. The germline CDR1 and CDR2 sequences are GTSNPN and SVGIG (reference sequence). The CDR3 contains 15 residues. The CDR3 coding sequence is TGTGCCTGGAGTGTAGGAGGGACGAGCAATCAGCCCCAGCATTTT. Encoded protein: CAWSVGGTSNQPQHF. Variable domain in full (rest from reference TRBV30 and TRBJ1-5): SQTIHQWPATLVQPVGSPLSLECTVEGTSNPNLYWYRQAAGRGLQLLFYSVGIGQISSEVPQNLSASRPQDRQFILSSKKLLLSDSGFYLCAWSVGGTSNQPQHFGDGTRLSIL.

The CDR3 sequence is CASSFVAGGTYNEQFF. CDR3 coding DNA: TGTGCCAGCTCATTCGTAGCGGGAGGGACTTACAATGAGCAGTTCTTC. The genes are TRBV18 and TRBJ2-1; TRBD2 matches 11 bases. CDR1 and CDR2 from the germline V gene are KGHSH and LQKENI. CDR3 length: 16 amino acids. Trimming cost V 5 bases and J 4 bases; bases outside gene matches: 7.

J is TRBJ2-7 and V is TRBV5-1; 9 bases are a match to TRBD1. CDR3 size: 14 residues. After removal of 0 bases from V and 5 bases from J, the junction contained 3 bases not matched to a gene. CDR1 SGHRS and CDR2 YFSETQ come from the germline V gene. The CDR3 DNA follows: TGCGCCAGCAGCTTGGAGGACAGGGGAAACGAGCAGTACTTC. It specifies CASSLEDRGNEQYF. Full variable domain (outside the CDR3, taken from reference TRBV5-1 and TRBJ2-7): KAGVTQTPRYLIKTRGQQVTLSCSPISGHRSVSWYQQTPGQGLQFLFEYFSETQRNKGNFPGRFSGRQFSNSRSEMNVSTLELGDSALYLCASSLEDRGNEQYFGPGTRLTVT.

The V and J genes are TRBV5-4 and TRBJ2-6; D perhaps matches TRBD1 (6 bases). Trimming shortened V by 3 bases and J by 0 bases, and 16 bases separated the two germline ends. Germline-derived CDR1 and CDR2 are SGHNT and YYREEE (reference sequence). The CDR3 is 18 amino acids. This CDR3 is CASSSREGDISGANVLTF. The CDR3 region has the DNA TGTGCCAGCAGCTCCCGCGAAGGGGACATCTCTGGGGCCAACGTCCTGACTTTC. Combining the CDR3 with reference TRBV5-4 and TRBJ2-6 gives the whole variable domain ETGVTQSPTHLIKTRGQQVTLRCSSQSGHNTVSWYQQALGQGPQFIFQYYREEENGRGNFPPRFSGLQFPNYSSELNVNALELDDSALYLCASSSREGDISGANVLTFGAGSRLTVL.

The rearrangement uses TRBV29-1 and TRBJ2-1, with 7 bases identical to TRBD1. The J segment lost 0 bases and the V segment lost 4 bases, leaving 3 bases of the junction unmatched. Looked up from germline, CDR1 is SQVTM and CDR2 is ANQGSEA. The length of the CDR3 is 14 residues. CDR3 sequence (DNA): TGCAGCGTTGGGGGACAGTTCTCCTACAATGAGCAGTTCTTC. Protein sequence: CSVGGQFSYNEQFF.

The V and J genes are TRBV4-1 and TRBJ1-3; D is ambiguous. Germline CDR1 and CDR2: MGHRA and YSYEKL. The CDR3 consists of 17 residues. V was trimmed by 4 bases and J by 0 bases, leaving 16 bases between them. The chain's CDR3 is CASSLLVGQNSGNTIYF. DNA of the CDR3: TGCGCCAGCAGCCTTTTGGTAGGGCAAAACTCTGGAAACACCATATATTTT.

The V gene is TRBV14, the J gene TRBJ2-3; 8 bases fit TRBD2. Trimming cost V 6 bases and J 5 bases; bases outside gene matches: 7. Germline V CDR1 and CDR2: SGHDN, FVKESK. This CDR3 contains 14 residues. The CDR3 coding sequence is TGTGCCAGCAGTCGGAGCGGGAGCGTAGATACGCAGTATTTT. Its protein product is CASSRSGSVDTQYF.

This clone was seen more than once but under ten times. The V and J genes are TRBV28 and TRBJ1-5; TRBD1 aligns across 10 bases. The CDR3 is 17 residues long. J lost 6 bases, V lost 7 bases, and 15 bases had no gene match. Germline V gives CDR1 MDHEN, CDR2 SYDVKM. CDR3 coding DNA: TGTGCCAGCACCCCGGGGTGGAGACAGGGGGCCGGTCAGCCCCAGCATTTT. Amino acid sequence: CASTPGWRQGAGQPQHF.

This clone is a singleton in its sample. This chain connects TRBV6-1 to TRBJ1-5; D unclear. The germline gives CDR1 MNHNS, CDR2 SASEGT. V gave up 4 bases and J gave up 11 bases, with 9 bases separating them. This CDR3 comprises 11 residues. The CDR3 region has the DNA TGTGCCAGCAGTGTCGACATTACCCAGCATTTT. This encodes CASSVDITQHF.

This clone was detected only a few times. The chain employs TRBV28 and TRBJ2-2; D call uncertain. The CDR3 runs to 13 residues. V was cut by 8 bases and J by 0 bases, with 7 bases left in between. Germline V gene sequence: CDR1 MDHEN, CDR2 SYDVKM. CDR3 sequence (DNA): TGTGCCAGCTTCGCCACGAACACCGGGGAGCTGTTTTTT. Translating it yields CASFATNTGELFF.

This clone was counted once. J is TRBJ2-5 and V is TRBV2, with unresolved D. The CDR3 loop spans 15 amino acids. CDR1 is SNHLY, CDR2 FYNNEI, per germline. Trimming cost V 8 bases and J 3 bases, with 19 bases left between them. The CDR3 DNA sequence: TGTGCCAGCCGACGGACCCGCCAGCCCAAAGAGACCCAGTACTTC. Translating gives CASRRTRQPKETQYF.

The J gene is TRBJ2-1, the V gene TRBV7-8; either TRBD1 or TRBD2 may supply D (5 bases each). Germline CDR1 SGHVS, CDR2 FQNEAQ. Deletions cut 4 bases from V and 7 bases from J, with 14 bases between. CDR3 length equals 14 residues. The CDR3 reads CASSSRDPGNEQFF. CDR3 DNA: TGTGCCAGCAGCTCCCGGGACCCTGGGAATGAGCAGTTCTTC.

The sample holds one count of this clone. V is TRBV6-1 and J is TRBJ1-5; D remains ambiguous. The V gene lost 3 bases and the J gene lost 4 bases, with 13 bases spanning the gap. The CDR3 length is 15 residues. The germline V gene encodes CDR1 MNHNS and CDR2 SASEGT. Written as DNA, the CDR3 is TGTGCCAGCAGTGATATTCGTCCGGAAAATCAGCCCCAGCATTTT. Encoded protein: CASSDIRPENQPQHF.

A note on this clone: The sample holds other DNA sequences that translate to the same CDR3. The chain links TRBV7-2 to TRBJ2-2, with unresolved D. The CDR3 runs 12 residues. V was trimmed by 5 bases and J by 4 bases, leaving 5 bases between them. CDR1 is SGHTA and CDR2 is FQGNSA in the germline V gene. The CDR3 DNA sequence: TGTGCCAGCAGCCTGGGCACCGGGGAGCTGTTTTTT. Amino acids: CASSLGTGELFF.